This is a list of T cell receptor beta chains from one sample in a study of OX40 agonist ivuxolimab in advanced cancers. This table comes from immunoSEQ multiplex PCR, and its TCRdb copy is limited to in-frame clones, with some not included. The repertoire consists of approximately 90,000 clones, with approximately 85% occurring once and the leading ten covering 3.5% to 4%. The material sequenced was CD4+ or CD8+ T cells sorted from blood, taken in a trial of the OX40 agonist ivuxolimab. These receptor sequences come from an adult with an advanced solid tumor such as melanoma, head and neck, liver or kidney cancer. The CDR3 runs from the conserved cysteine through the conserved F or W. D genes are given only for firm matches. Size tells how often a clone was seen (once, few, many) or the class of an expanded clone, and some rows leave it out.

CDR3 DNA: TGTGCCAGCACCCGTGATGACAGGGGTAGAGGGGAGCTGTTTTTT
CDR3 protein: CASTRDDRGRGELFF
D gene: TRBD1
V gene: TRBV11-3
clone size: once
J gene: TRBJ2-2

CDR3 DNA: TGTGCCAGCAGCAAACCGGAGACAGGGCAAGGGGCCTCCTACAATGAGCAGTTCTTC
CDR3 protein: CASSKPETGQGASYNEQFF
D gene: NA
V gene: TRBV21-1
clone size: NA
J gene: TRBJ2-1

CDR3 DNA: TGCGCCAGCAGCTTAGGAGGGGGCGCGGGCTCCTACGAGCAGTACTTC
CDR3 protein: CASSLGGGAGSYEQYF
D gene: NA
V gene: TRBV5-1
clone size: NA
J gene: TRBJ2-7

CDR3 DNA: TGTGCCAGCAGTTACGAGCGACTGACCTACAATGAGCAGTTCTTC
CDR3 protein: CASSYERLTYNEQFF
D gene: NA
V gene: TRBV6-5
clone size: NA
J gene: TRBJ2-1

CDR3 DNA: TGTGCCAGCAGCATCTACACCGGGGAGCTGTTTTTT
CDR3 protein: CASSIYTGELFF
D gene: NA
V gene: TRBV11-2
clone size: NA
J gene: TRBJ2-2

CDR3 DNA: TGTGCCAGCAGCTTCGGCCAGGGGATCTACAATGAGCAGTTCTTC
CDR3 protein: CASSFGQGIYNEQFF
D gene: NA
V gene: TRBV11-2
clone size: NA
J gene: TRBJ2-1

CDR3 DNA: TGTGCCAGCAGTTTATTGGCCCAATCTCTAGCGAACACGGGGAATGAGCAGTTCTTC
CDR3 protein: CASSLLAQSLANTGNEQFF
D gene: NA
V gene: TRBV27
clone size: once
J gene: TRBJ2-1

CDR3 DNA: TGTGCCAGCAGCTTGTGGTCGGCCCAAGAGACCCAGTACTTC
CDR3 protein: CASSLWSAQETQYF
D gene: NA
V gene: TRBV5-5
clone size: NA
J gene: TRBJ2-5

CDR3 DNA: TGTGCCAGCAAACTAGCGGGAACTTTGTTACCTAGCACAGATACGCAGTATTTT
CDR3 protein: CASKLAGTLLPSTDTQYF
D gene: NA
V gene: TRBV21-1
clone size: NA
J gene: TRBJ2-3

CDR3 DNA: TGTGCCAGCAGTGGTGGAATCACCACCTATCAGCCCCAGCATTTT
CDR3 protein: CASSGGITTYQPQHF
D gene: NA
V gene: TRBV6-1
clone size: NA
J gene: TRBJ1-5

CDR3 DNA: TGTGCCAGCAGTGAAGGTTTCACAGGGGGCTCTGGAAACACCATATATTTT
CDR3 protein: CASSEGFTGGSGNTIYF
D gene: TRBD1
V gene: TRBV2
clone size: NA
J gene: TRBJ1-3

CDR3 DNA: TGTGCCAGCAGCTCCGACTCCAGGGCAGTGGCGCCCCTTCTCTTC
CDR3 protein: CASSSDSRAVAPLLF
D gene: NA
V gene: TRBV7-2
clone size: NA
J gene: TRBJ2-1

CDR3 DNA: TGTGCCAGCAGCCCGGGACTAGCGGGAGCACGGGAGCAGTTCTTC
CDR3 protein: CASSPGLAGAREQFF
D gene: TRBD2
V gene: TRBV14
clone size: NA
J gene: TRBJ2-1

CDR3 DNA: TGTGCCAGCAGGCTCCCCGGGGGCGGGAGAAGCGAGCAGTACTTC
CDR3 protein: CASRLPGGGRSEQYF
D gene: NA
V gene: TRBV28
clone size: NA
J gene: TRBJ2-7

CDR3 DNA: TGCGCCAGCAGCTTGGGCGGTTCCAGGATCCAAGAGACCCAGTACTTC
CDR3 protein: CASSLGGSRIQETQYF
D gene: NA
V gene: TRBV5-1
clone size: NA
J gene: TRBJ2-5

CDR3 DNA: TGTGCCTGGAAACGGGACAGATCCCTTCGCTATGGCTACACCTTC
CDR3 protein: CAWKRDRSLRYGYTF
D gene: TRBD1
V gene: TRBV30
clone size: NA
J gene: TRBJ1-2

CDR3 DNA: TGTGCCAGCAGCAGGAGCTCCTACAATGAGCAGTTCTTC
CDR3 protein: CASSRSSYNEQFF
D gene: NA
V gene: TRBV11-2
clone size: once
J gene: TRBJ2-1

CDR3 DNA: TGTGCCGTCCTACCTAGCGGAATCTACAATGAGCAGTTCTTC
CDR3 protein: CAVLPSGIYNEQFF
D gene: TRBD2
V gene: TRBV6-1
clone size: NA
J gene: TRBJ2-1

CDR3 DNA: TGTGCCAGCCAAAGTCCGGTGTGGGGTAGCTCCTACGAGCAGTACTTC
CDR3 protein: CASQSPVWGSSYEQYF
D gene: NA
V gene: TRBV2
clone size: NA
J gene: TRBJ2-7

CDR3 DNA: TGTGCCAGCAGTTACACCACTAGCGGGGGCTACGAGCAGTACTTC
CDR3 protein: CASSYTTSGGYEQYF
D gene: TRBD2
V gene: TRBV6-5
clone size: NA
J gene: TRBJ2-7

CDR3 DNA: TGTGCCAGCAGCTCCCAGGTGGGGCACCACAATGAGCAGTTCTTC
CDR3 protein: CASSSQVGHHNEQFF
D gene: NA
V gene: TRBV7-2
clone size: NA
J gene: TRBJ2-1

CDR3 DNA: TGTGCCAGCAGCCACGAGACGCGTGGGATTAATTCACCCCTCCACTTT
CDR3 protein: CASSHETRGINSPLHF
D gene: NA
V gene: TRBV5-4
clone size: NA
J gene: TRBJ1-6

CDR3 DNA: TGTGCCAGCAGTGGGCAGGGTGGTGAGCAGTTCTTC
CDR3 protein: CASSGQGGEQFF
D gene: NA
V gene: TRBV6-4
clone size: once
J gene: TRBJ2-1

CDR3 DNA: TGTGCCAGCAGTTACTCGTCAGGCTCCAATCAGCCCCAGCATTTT
CDR3 protein: CASSYSSGSNQPQHF
D gene: NA
V gene: TRBV6-5
clone size: NA
J gene: TRBJ1-5

CDR3 DNA: TGTGCCAGCAGCGACTTACAGGGGGAAACTGAAGCTTTCTTT
CDR3 protein: CASSDLQGETEAFF
D gene: TRBD1
V gene: TRBV9
clone size: NA
J gene: TRBJ1-1

CDR3 DNA: TGTGCCAGCAGTCCCGGGACTACAATCAACAATGAGCAGTTCTTC
CDR3 protein: CASSPGTTINNEQFF
D gene: TRBD2
V gene: TRBV28
clone size: NA
J gene: TRBJ2-1

CDR3 DNA: TGTGCCAGCAGTTTGCCTATGAACAGGGACTCCTACAATGAGCAGTTCTTC
CDR3 protein: CASSLPMNRDSYNEQFF
D gene: NA
V gene: TRBV28
clone size: NA
J gene: TRBJ2-1

CDR3 DNA: TGTGCCAGTAACTCTTGGGGACTAGACGGTGAGCAGTTCTTC
CDR3 protein: CASNSWGLDGEQFF
D gene: TRBD2
V gene: TRBV27
clone size: NA
J gene: TRBJ2-1

CDR3 DNA: TGTGCCAGCACCATGGGGCAGGGGGCTGGAAACACCATATATTTT
CDR3 protein: CASTMGQGAGNTIYF
D gene: TRBD1
V gene: TRBV5-4
clone size: NA
J gene: TRBJ1-3

CDR3 DNA: TGTGCCAGCAGCTTAGTTTACAATGAGCAGTTCTTC
CDR3 protein: CASSLVYNEQFF
D gene: NA
V gene: TRBV7-2
clone size: NA
J gene: TRBJ2-1

CDR3 DNA: TGTGCCAGCAGCTTAGATGGGACAGCCAGCTCCTACGAGCAGTACTTC
CDR3 protein: CASSLDGTASSYEQYF
D gene: TRBD1
V gene: TRBV11-3
clone size: NA
J gene: TRBJ2-7

CDR3 DNA: TGCGCCAGCAGCGAGGGCGGTTCCACCTACGAGCAGTACTTC
CDR3 protein: CASSEGGSTYEQYF
D gene: NA
V gene: TRBV4-1
clone size: NA
J gene: TRBJ2-7

CDR3 DNA: TGCGCCAGCAGCCAGATGGTTTTTAGGGGTACTGAAGCTTTCTTT
CDR3 protein: CASSQMVFRGTEAFF
D gene: NA
V gene: TRBV4-1
clone size: NA
J gene: TRBJ1-1

CDR3 DNA: TGTGCCAGCATCCTGGGGGGCGCGGGAGAAAAACTGTTTTTT
CDR3 protein: CASILGGAGEKLFF
D gene: NA
V gene: TRBV28
clone size: NA
J gene: TRBJ1-4

CDR3 DNA: TGTGCCAGCAGCTCTGTCATATCCTTCAACAATGAGCAGTTCTTC
CDR3 protein: CASSSVISFNNEQFF
D gene: NA
V gene: TRBV5-6
clone size: NA
J gene: TRBJ2-1

CDR3 DNA: TGCGCCAGCAGCGTGCGGGAGGGCGATACGCAGTATTTT
CDR3 protein: CASSVREGDTQYF
D gene: TRBD2
V gene: TRBV4-1
clone size: few
J gene: TRBJ2-3

CDR3 DNA: TGTGCCAGCAGCACTAGCGGGAGCTACAATGAGCAGTTCTTC
CDR3 protein: CASSTSGSYNEQFF
D gene: TRBD2
V gene: TRBV7-8
clone size: NA
J gene: TRBJ2-1

CDR3 DNA: TGTGCCAGCAGTTACCTCAGGGGGTTAGAGACCCAGTACTTC
CDR3 protein: CASSYLRGLETQYF
D gene: TRBD1
V gene: TRBV2
clone size: NA
J gene: TRBJ2-5

CDR3 DNA: TGTGCCAGCAGCTTCCGACAGAACTATGGCTACACCTTC
CDR3 protein: CASSFRQNYGYTF
D gene: NA
V gene: TRBV9
clone size: NA
J gene: TRBJ1-2

CDR3 DNA: TGTGCCTGGAATTGGGCAACTAATGAAAAACTGTTTTTT
CDR3 protein: CAWNWATNEKLFF
D gene: NA
V gene: TRBV30
clone size: NA
J gene: TRBJ1-4

CDR3 DNA: TGTGCCAGCAGCTCAACCCCGGGACTACTCTACGAGCAGTACTTC
CDR3 protein: CASSSTPGLLYEQYF
D gene: TRBD2
V gene: TRBV7-8
clone size: NA
J gene: TRBJ2-7

CDR3 DNA: TGTGCCACCAGCAGAGATACGGTTTCCCGTTTTACTTACGAGCAGTACTTC
CDR3 protein: CATSRDTVSRFTYEQYF
D gene: NA
V gene: TRBV15
clone size: NA
J gene: TRBJ2-7

CDR3 DNA: TGTGCCAGCAGTTACGGGGGCGGCAATGAGCAGTTCTTC
CDR3 protein: CASSYGGGNEQFF
D gene: NA
V gene: TRBV6-5
clone size: NA
J gene: TRBJ2-1

CDR3 DNA: TGTGCCAGCATGGGGTCCACTGCGGGATCCGATACGCAGTATTTT
CDR3 protein: CASMGSTAGSDTQYF
D gene: NA
V gene: TRBV2
clone size: NA
J gene: TRBJ2-3

CDR3 DNA: TGTGCCAGCAGCTTACTTGTCAGATTCTCCTACAATGAGCAGTTCTTC
CDR3 protein: CASSLLVRFSYNEQFF
D gene: NA
V gene: TRBV7-2
clone size: NA
J gene: TRBJ2-1

CDR3 DNA: TGTGCCACCAGCAGTGCAGATACGCAGTATTTT
CDR3 protein: CATSSADTQYF
D gene: NA
V gene: TRBV15
clone size: NA
J gene: TRBJ2-3

CDR3 DNA: TGTGCCAGCAGACGGATTCTGGGGAACACTGAAGCTTTCTTT
CDR3 protein: CASRRILGNTEAFF
D gene: NA
V gene: TRBV7-2
clone size: NA
J gene: TRBJ1-1

CDR3 DNA: TGCGCCAGCAGCTTGGATAGGGTCCAAAATGAAAAACTGTTTTTT
CDR3 protein: CASSLDRVQNEKLFF
D gene: NA
V gene: TRBV5-1
clone size: NA
J gene: TRBJ1-4

CDR3 DNA: TGTGCCAGCAGCTTGCCGTCGGGACAGGGGACGTCACCCCTCCACTTT
CDR3 protein: CASSLPSGQGTSPLHF
D gene: TRBD1
V gene: TRBV5-4
clone size: NA
J gene: TRBJ1-6

CDR3 DNA: TGTGCCAGCAGTTTATCTTCTAGCGGGAGAACCGTCACAGATACGCAGTATTTT
CDR3 protein: CASSLSSSGRTVTDTQYF
D gene: TRBD2
V gene: TRBV27
clone size: NA
J gene: TRBJ2-3

CDR3 DNA: TGCGCCAGCAGCTTGGTTCTAGCGGGAGAGGGTCTCTACAATGAGCAGTTCTTC
CDR3 protein: CASSLVLAGEGLYNEQFF
D gene: TRBD2
V gene: TRBV5-1
clone size: NA
J gene: TRBJ2-1